The TCR beta chain described here comes from a study of blood T cell repertoires in COVID-19. Whole-study context: Sample material is recorded as cDNA or gDNA derived from T cells, B-cell-depleted T cells, or PBMCs.

Cohorts were based on clinical histories the participants reported. This CDR3 region has 15 residues. The V and J ends lost 5 bases and 0 bases respectively, with 10 bases between them. CDR1 is KGHDR, CDR2 SFDVKD, per germline. This clone was recorded a few times. Source study methods: Counts of nucleated cells, estimated from reference gene primer amplification, were obtained. TCRdb's table, derived via immunoSEQ multiplex PCR, lists solely in-frame clones and lacks some. That table supplies the V and J calls and clone size; D and trimming were determined from the DNA. In the table there are around 320,000 clones, 85% to 90% of which are singletons.

Specimen: PBMCs or T cells enriched from blood (not recorded which). The clonotype comes from a woman in her 50s who had been exposed to COVID-19. The rearrangement links TRBV24-1 to TRBJ1-5; weak D call: TRBD1 (5 bases). The CDR3 reads CATSVGGNSNQPQHF. In nucleotides, the CDR3 is TGTGCCACCAGTGTCGGGGGGAATAGCAATCAGCCCCAGCATTTT.